One sample yielded the 4 T cell receptor beta chains listed below, sequenced in a study of cytomegalovirus exposure and HLA in healthy donors. 13 Jbeta primers and 60 Vbeta primers were used for the PCR. Clones were read by immunoSEQ multiplex PCR, and TCRdb kept only the in-frame ones, dropping some. The table shows 90,000 to 120,000 clones, with roughly 85% occurring only once. The sequencing input was PBMCs. The source is a woman aged 40-49 years in good health and CMV-seronegative.

The chain carries TRBV18 and TRBJ2-7; TRBD1 is a possible D gene (5 bases). CDR3 length equals 13 residues. Germline V gene data show CDR1 as KGHSH and CDR2 as LQKENI. V dropped 7 bases and J dropped 3 bases, with 13 bases sitting between them. DNA of the CDR3: TGTGCCAGCTGTGACAGTCAGGGCTACGAGCAGTACTTC. Translation: CASCDSQGYEQYF.

V and J are TRBV7-9 and TRBJ1-3, with a possible D match to TRBD1 (6 bases). In germline, CDR1 is SEHNR, CDR2 FQNEAQ (reference sequence). V shed 1 base and J shed 4 bases, with 11 bases lying between them. This CDR3 comprises 15 residues. The CDR3 bases are TGTGCCAGCAGCTTAGTTGGCCAGGGGGGAAACACCATATATTTT. It specifies CASSLVGQGGNTIYF. Full variable domain (outside the CDR3, taken from reference TRBV7-9 and TRBJ1-3): DTGVSQNPRHKITKRGQNVTFRCDPISEHNRLYWYRQTLGQGPEFLTYFQNEAQLEKSRLLSDRFSAERPKGSFSTLEIQRTEQGDSAMYLCASSLVGQGGNTIYFGEGSWLTVV.

This clone was counted between two and nine times. This chain joins TRBV7-2 and TRBJ1-6; a possible D gene is TRBD1 (5 bases). This CDR3 has 14 residues. The V end lost 4 bases, the J end lost 9 bases, and 13 bases lay between the germline ends. The germline CDR1 and CDR2 sequences are SGHTA and FQGNSA. The CDR3 DNA follows: TGTGCCAGCAGCTACGACAGCACGGGTTCACCCCTCCACTTT. This codes for CASSYDSTGSPLHF.

This sequence joins TRBV5-1 and TRBJ1-4; 10 bases fit TRBD1. The CDR3 covers 15 residues. The J segment lost 8 bases and the V segment lost 3 bases, leaving 7 bases of the junction unmatched. Germline-derived CDR1 and CDR2 are SGHRS and YFSETQ. The CDR3 loop is CASSWIGTGDEKLFF. DNA for the CDR3: TGCGCCAGCAGCTGGATAGGGACAGGGGACGAAAAACTGTTTTTT.